The 5 T cell receptor beta chains below come from one sample, sequenced in a study of T cells in Graves' hyperthyroidism and ophthalmopathy. RNA transcripts yielded amplified TCR beta CDR3 regions. The HTBI primer set was used in a first-round RT-PCR of the TCR CDR3. MiXCR, run by TCRdb on the multiplex PCR reads, gives a single entry per CDR3 protein. The table has approximately 360,000 distinct CDR3 sequences, 15% to 18% seen once. The sequencing sample was made of blood. The receptors originated from a woman aged 18-29 years with Graves' hyperthyroidism that later progressed to Graves' ophthalmopathy.

This clonotype was seen ten or more times. The chain uses TRBV11-2 and TRBJ2-5; 7 bases are shared with TRBD2. V lost 5 bases, J lost 7 bases, and 10 bases stayed unmatched. The CDR3 runs 14 residues. Germline V gene lookup returns CDR1 SGHAT and CDR2 FQNNGV. DNA for the CDR3: TGTGCCAGCAGCCCGGGGCTAGCGGTTGCGACCCAGTACTTC. It encodes CASSPGLAVATQYF.

Turning to this clonotype: This clone may be a read error of a much larger clone one base away. The chain recombines TRBV20-1 with TRBJ1-5, with 10 bases that match TRBD1. Germline trimming cut 1 base from V and 6 bases from J; bases unmatched to any gene: 6. The CDR3 loop spans 15 amino acids. Germline CDR1 DFQATT, CDR2 SNEGSKA (reference sequence). The CDR3, as DNA: TGCAGTGCTAGAGTTGGCGGGACAGGGGTTCAGCCCCAGCATTTT. As protein: CSARVGGTGVQPQHF.

This clonotype was found many times. The chain uses TRBV27 and TRBJ2-1, with D tentatively TRBD2 (6 bases). CDR1 MNHEY and CDR2 SMNVEV come from the germline V gene (reference sequence). V was shortened by 2 bases and J by 4 bases, with 15 bases between the two germline ends. CDR3 size: 16 residues. The CDR3: CASSLGGKRFYNEQFF. The CDR3 DNA reads as TGTGCCAGCAGTTTAGGGGGGAAGCGCTTTTACAATGAGCAGTTCTTC.

The J gene is TRBJ2-1, the V gene TRBV3-1; D possibly matches TRBD1 or TRBD2 (5 bases each). The germline gives CDR1 LGHDT, CDR2 YNNKEL (reference sequence). Trimming pared 5 bases from V and 7 bases from J, leaving 18 bases between. CDR3 length equals 15 residues. The CDR3 loop is CASSSGTTKNNEQFF. The CDR3, as DNA: TGTGCCAGCAGCTCCGGGACCACCAAGAATAATGAGCAGTTCTTC.

The DNA of the CDR3 is TGTGCCAGCAGCCAAGGGGCAGCTTCTGCTGAAGCTTTCTTT. The encoded protein is CASSQGAASAEAFF. This chain uses TRBV3-1 with TRBJ1-1; D is undetermined. The CDR3 extends over 14 amino acids. Trimming removed 1 base from V and 6 bases from J, with 12 bases in between. Germline CDR1 is LGHDT and CDR2 is YNNKEL (reference sequence). Drawing the rest from reference TRBV3-1 and TRBJ1-1, the complete variable domain is DTAVSQTPKYLVTQMGNDKSIKCEQNLGHDTMYWYKQDSKKFLKIMFSYNNKELIINETVPNRFSPKSPDKAHLNLHINSLELGDSAVYFCASSQGAASAEAFFGQGTRLTVV.